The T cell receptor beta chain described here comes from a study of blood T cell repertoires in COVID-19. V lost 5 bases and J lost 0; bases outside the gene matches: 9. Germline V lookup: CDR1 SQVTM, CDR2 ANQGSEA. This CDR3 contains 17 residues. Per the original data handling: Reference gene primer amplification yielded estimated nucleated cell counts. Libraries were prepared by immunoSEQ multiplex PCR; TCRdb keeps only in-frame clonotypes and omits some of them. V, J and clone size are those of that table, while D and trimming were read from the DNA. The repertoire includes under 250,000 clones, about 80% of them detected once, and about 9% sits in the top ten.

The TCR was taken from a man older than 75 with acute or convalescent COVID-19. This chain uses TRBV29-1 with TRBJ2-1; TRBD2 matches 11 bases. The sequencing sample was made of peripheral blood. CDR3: CSVRGLAGLSSYNEQFF. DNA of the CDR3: TGCAGCGTTCGAGGACTAGCGGGCCTGAGCTCCTACAATGAGCAGTTCTTC.